The clone carrying this T cell receptor (beta chain) appeared a few times. This specimen comes from a study of T-cell reconstitution after alpha-beta-depleted transplantation in children. Using unique molecular identifiers, the investigators prepared the TCRbeta library. TCRdb used MiXCR to reprocess the PCR reads, holding one entry per CDR3 protein. The table shows roughly 500,000 distinct CDR3 sequences, with 30% to 35% occurring only once. This CDR3 spans 12 amino acids. Germline CDR1 DFQATT, CDR2 SNEGSKA (reference sequence). V lost 6 bases to trimming and J lost 8 bases, with 14 bases between them.

The sequencing used PBMCs from the stem cell graft donor, collected from the stem cell graft. The chain uses TRBV20-1 and TRBJ2-1; D is possibly TRBD2 (5 bases). This receptor was obtained from a human donor who donated a stem cell graft to a child with aplastic anemia. The CDR3 region is CSAPTSFDEQFF. The CDR3 DNA sequence: TGCAGTGCACCTACTAGTTTCGATGAGCAGTTCTTC.